A single sample is the source of the 8 T cell receptor beta chains below, sequenced in a study of T cells in Graves' hyperthyroidism and ophthalmopathy. It was RNA transcripts that yielded the amplified TCR beta CDR3 regions. In the first-round RT-PCR of the TCR CDR3, the HTBI primer set was used. MiXCR, run by TCRdb on the multiplex PCR reads, gives a single entry per CDR3 protein. The sample lists under 650,000 distinct CDR3 sequences, about 17% occurring once. The sample was blood. The origin of the receptors is a woman in her 30s with Graves' hyperthyroidism.

This clonotype occurred many times. The chain uses TRBV30 and TRBJ2-3; D is uncertain. Germline V CDR1 and CDR2: GTSNPN, SVGIG (reference sequence). Trimming removed 2 bases from V and 6 bases from J, with 12 bases in between. The CDR3 length is 13 residues. Written as DNA, the CDR3 is TGTGCCTGGAGTACCAGGTCCGGGGATACGCAGTATTTT. This sequence encodes CAWSTRSGDTQYF.

This clonotype appeared a few times. This sequence joins TRBV19 and TRBJ2-5; D gene unclear. Per the germline V gene, CDR1 is LNHDA and CDR2 is SQIVND (reference sequence). With 6 bases removed from V and 5 bases from J, the gap between germline ends came to 16 bases. The CDR3 is made up of 14 amino acids. The CDR3 sequence is CASRVSPNRETQYF. Written as DNA, the CDR3 is TGTGCCAGTAGGGTGAGCCCTAACCGGGAGACCCAGTACTTC.

The genes are TRBV19 and TRBJ2-3; the D is unclear. Germline V lookup: CDR1 LNHDA, CDR2 SQIVND (reference sequence). The CDR3 spans 12 residues. V shed 7 bases and J shed 0 bases, with 5 bases lying between them. CDR3 in DNA: TGTGCCAGTAAGGAGAGCACAGATACGCAGTATTTT. Its protein product is CASKESTDTQYF.

This clonotype occurred a few times. This rearrangement joins TRBV5-1 to TRBJ2-1; the D gene is possibly TRBD2 (7 bases). The length of the CDR3 is 17 residues. The V gene's germline CDR1 is SGHRS and CDR2 YFSETQ. V gave up 3 bases and J gave up 5 bases, with 21 bases separating them. DNA of the CDR3: TGCGCCAGCAGCTGGGTAGGGGGGGGGGGAAAGAACAATGAGCAGTTCTTC. This sequence encodes CASSWVGGGGKNNEQFF.

This clonotype was seen at least ten times. The chain joins TRBV12-3 or TRBV12-4 to TRBJ2-2, with TRBD2 matching 8 bases. The CDR3 is 15 amino acids. J was trimmed by 3 bases and V by 3 bases; bases with no gene match: 3. CDR3 nucleotide sequence: TGTGCCAGCAGTTTTCGGACTAGCTACACCGGGGAGCTGTTTTTT. Residues: CASSFRTSYTGELFF.

J is TRBJ2-2 and V is TRBV18, with D tentatively TRBD1 (6 bases). CDR1 and CDR2 from the germline V gene are KGHSH and LQKENI. This CDR3 spans 16 amino acids. V was clipped by 6 bases and J by 5 bases, with 19 bases between them. The CDR3 coding sequence is TGTGCCAGCTCGATGAGTGCAGGGGCACGGACCGGGGAGCTGTTTTTT. Protein product: CASSMSAGARTGELFF.

This clonotype was counted ten times or more. The chain joins TRBV20-1 to TRBJ1-5; D not resolved. The germline V gene encodes CDR1 DFQATT and CDR2 SNEGSKA (reference sequence). V was shortened by 4 bases and J by 9 bases, with 19 bases between the two germline ends. The CDR3 runs to 14 residues. The CDR3 here is CSANPGPTLMPQHF. DNA of the CDR3: TGCAGTGCTAACCCGGGCCCCACTCTTATGCCCCAGCATTTT.

A few counts support this clonotype. The genes are TRBV4-1 and TRBJ2-5, with a possible D match to TRBD1 (5 bases). V was shortened by 6 bases and J by 7 bases, with 15 bases between the two germline ends. The CDR3 loop spans 13 amino acids. Germline V gives CDR1 MGHRA, CDR2 YSYEKL. The CDR3 nucleotides are TGCGCCAGCAGGCCTAATTCCCAGGGGACCCAGTACTTC. It translates to CASRPNSQGTQYF.